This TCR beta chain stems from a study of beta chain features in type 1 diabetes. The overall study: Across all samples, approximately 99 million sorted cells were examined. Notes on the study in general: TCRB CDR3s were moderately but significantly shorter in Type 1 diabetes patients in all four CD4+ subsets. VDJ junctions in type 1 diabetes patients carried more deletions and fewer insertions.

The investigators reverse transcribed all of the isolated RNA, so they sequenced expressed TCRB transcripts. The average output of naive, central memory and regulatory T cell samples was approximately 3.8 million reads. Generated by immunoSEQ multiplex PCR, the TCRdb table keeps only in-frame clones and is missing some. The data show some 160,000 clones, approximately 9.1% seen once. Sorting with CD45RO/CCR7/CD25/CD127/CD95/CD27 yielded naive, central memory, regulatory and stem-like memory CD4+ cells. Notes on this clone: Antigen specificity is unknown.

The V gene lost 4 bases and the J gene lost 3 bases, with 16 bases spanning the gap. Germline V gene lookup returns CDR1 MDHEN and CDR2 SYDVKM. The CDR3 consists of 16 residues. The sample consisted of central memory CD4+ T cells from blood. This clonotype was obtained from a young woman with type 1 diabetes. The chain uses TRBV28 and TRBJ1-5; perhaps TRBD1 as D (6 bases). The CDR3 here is CASSSSGRGNNQPQHF. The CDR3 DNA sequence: TGTGCCAGCAGTTCATCCGGCAGGGGTAACAATCAGCCCCAGCATTTT.